This TCR beta chain came from a study of Graves' ophthalmopathy and Graves' hyperthyroidism (dated by TCRdb to the late 2010s). Background on the whole study: Hyperthyroidism was considered stable if no progression to ophthalmopathy occurred within 18 months of follow-up. The study used TCR beta repertoire signatures to distinguish Graves' ophthalmopathy from Graves' hyperthyroidism and to predict progression to ophthalmopathy. In total, 135 blood samples were TCR-sequenced: 43 ophthalmopathy, under 80 hyperthyroidism and some 17 hyperthyroidism-to-ophthalmopathy patients. A discovery set of 95 to 100 patients (approximately 42 ophthalmopathy, 60 or so stable hyperthyroidism) was enrolled to explore V-J signatures distinguishing ophthalmopathy from hyperthyroidism. An independent validation cohort comprised around 20 hyperthyroidism patients and around 16 patients who later progressed from hyperthyroidism to ophthalmopathy. In six hyperthyroidism patients, the T-cell repertoire of thyroid tissue was compared with the T-cell repertoire of blood. Once sampling was done, hyperthyroidism patients were given methimazole at a starting dose of 30 mg daily, while ophthalmopathy patients were given high-dose intravenous methylprednisolone. The paper's findings and limits, for the study overall: Most of the expanded thyroid clonotypes with a frequency above 0.001 were also detected in blood, and it was suggested that the thyroid immune response may be reflected by blood repertoires. The 13-signature model separated ophthalmopathy from stable hyperthyroidism with approximately 90% sensitivity and less than 83% specificity in cross-validation, and 80%/75% in the test set. Sample size was not predetermined statistically, and investigators were not blinded to group allocation. In validation, the model predicted ophthalmopathy progression with about 70% sensitivity and 72.22% specificity; some 13 predicted patients were CT-confirmed with GO in a median of 6.5 months.

The germline V gene (reference sequence) gives CDR1 as DFQATT and CDR2 as SNEGSKA. V gives up 6 bases and J gives up 4 bases, and the segment between their germline ends measures 10 bases. The CDR3, from cysteine to phenylalanine, totals 12 residues. Only the CDR3 DNA is retained, 36 bases long and in frame from the first base. The hyperthyroidism patients were 18 to 65 years old and newly diagnosed, with a disease duration of less than 2 months. Patients were excluded if they had other autoimmune diseases, uncontrolled infections, pregnancy or lactation. Clinical symptoms, serum thyroxine, TRAb, thyroid ultrasound and orbital computed tomography were used for diagnosis. Total RNA was extracted using Trizol reagent, and RNA quality was checked on an Agilent 2100 Bioanalyzer. With regard to this clonotype: The target of this receptor is not known. Nothing much larger sits one base from this clone, and base qualities are not available.

For repertoire sequencing, the TCR beta CDR3 regions were amplified from RNA transcripts. The first round was an RT-PCR using HTBI primers with the Qiagen OneStep RT-PCR kit, and this first round was followed by a second-round multiplex PCR, then size selection and purification. Libraries were sequenced on an Illumina HiSeq2000 using paired-end 100 bp reads. In the source study's methods: SOAPnuke was used for read processing, and reads with adapters, uncalled bases, a mean Phred below 15, or no exact constant-primer or identifier match were discarded. High-quality paired reads were merged with COPE v1.2.5. Each unique nucleotide sequence was treated as a clonotype, and MiTCR v1.1 was used to align the clonotypes to the IMGT TRB V, D and J references. Analysis was restricted to V-J combinations with a frequency above 0.0001, which covered 99.2% of repertoires. For each V-J combination, a TCR clonal expansion and chaos score was defined as F50 clonal expansion divided by the chaos observed in the TCRdist matrix. Features were reduced by Welch's t-statistics and random forest to around 13 V-J combinations, which fed a naive Bayes classifier. The Morisita-Horn index was used to measure how similar the thyroid and blood repertoires were. TCRdb reanalyzed the raw reads on its own, using fastp at Q25 for trimming and MiXCR for clone calling, and kept in-frame beta chains. Duplicate CDR3 protein sequences are folded into a single record with the most common DNA and genes. The V and J calls reflect TCRdb's pipeline rather than the authors' work. The sample contains over a million distinct CDR3 sequences, about two fifths of them found a single time. The ten largest make up over 8.5% of the sample.

The TCR originated in an adult man with Graves' hyperthyroidism. The rearranged chain carries TRBV20-1 and TRBJ1-5; the D region possibly corresponds to TRBD1 (5 bases align). The specimen was peripheral blood or thyroid tissue (not recorded which). DNA sequence: TGCAGTGCCCGCAGGGTAAATCAGCCCCAGCATTTT. It specifies CSARRVNQPQHF.